Each of the 7 T cell receptor beta chains below was sequenced from the same sample in a study of T cells in women clearing cervical HPV infection. Using immunoSEQ multiplex PCR, the repertoire was profiled, and TCRdb retains in-frame clones only, with some absent. The sample spans about 30,000 clones; the ten largest clones claim under 8%. Sequencing input: blood buffy coat. The receptors here all came from a woman between 18 and 69 years old with a cervical HPV16 infection that either progressed to CIN3+ or cleared (not recorded which).

Regarding this clone: The CDR3 is cut off 3 residues early in the read; its end comes from the germline J gene. This chain uses TRBV7-8 with TRBJ1-2, with 9 bases lining up with TRBD1. The junction had 20 bases not matched to a gene; V was cut back by 7 bases and J by 5 bases. In germline, CDR1 is SGHVS, CDR2 FQNEAQ. CDR3 size: 18 residues. The CDR3: CASTLSGGTGNVAYGYTF. Incomplete CDR3 DNA: TGTGCCAGCACCCTTAGTGGCGGGACAGGGAATGTGGCTTATGGC.

Concerning this clone: The read ends 3 residues before the CDR3 terminus; that terminus is restored from the germline J gene. The rearrangement uses TRBV19 and TRBJ1-5, with D possibly TRBD1 on 5 matching bases. From germline, CDR1 is LNHDA and CDR2 SQIVND (reference sequence). The CDR3 is made up of 14 amino acids. Trimming shortened V by 5 bases and J by 6 bases, and 14 bases separated the two germline ends. Incomplete CDR3 DNA: TGTGCCAGTAGTGGCGGGGGATCGTTTCAGCCC. Encoded protein: CASSGGGSFQP. The entire CDR3 reads CASSGGGSFQPQHF.

About this clone: The read finishes 3 residues shy of the CDR3 end, and the germline J gene is used to complete it. The J gene is TRBJ1-2, the V gene TRBV5-1, with 10 bases matching TRBD1. CDR3 length equals 16 residues. The germline gives CDR1 SGHRS, CDR2 YFSETQ. The CDR3 region is CASSPGQGEGSRGYTF. The DNA read from the CDR3 is TGCGCCAGCAGCCCAGGACAGGGGGAAGGAAGTAGAGGC.

To note about this clone: The read stops 3 residues short of the end of the CDR3; the missing end is completed from the germline J gene. The V gene is TRBV5-4, the J gene TRBJ1-2; the D gene is possibly TRBD1 (5 bases). Trimming took off 3 bases at V and 6 bases at J, with 15 bases between the two ends. The CDR3 has 14 residues. Germline V CDR1 and CDR2: SGHNT, YYREEE (reference sequence). CDR3 amino acids: CASSSPQGLNGYTF. Incomplete CDR3 DNA: TGTGCCAGCAGCTCCCCCCAGGGATTAAATGGC. The entire variable domain, with the rest obtained from reference TRBV5-4 and TRBJ1-2, is as follows: ETGVTQSPTHLIKTRGQQVTLRCSSQSGHNTVSWYQQALGQGPQFIFQYYREEENGRGNFPPRFSGLQFPNYSSELNVNALELDDSALYLCASSSPQGLNGYTFGSGTRLTVV.

As concerns this clone: The CDR3 end is not reached by the read, which stops 3 residues before it; the germline J gene fills it in. The J gene is TRBJ2-5, the V gene TRBV10-3, with a tentative D call TRBD2 (7 bases). CDR3 length equals 15 residues. Trimming stripped 0 bases from V and 1 base from J, with 9 bases between. Germline CDR1 is ENHRY and CDR2 is SYGVKD. The part of the CDR3 DNA that was read is TGTGCCATCAGTGAGTCGGCGGGGGCCCAAGAGACC. Amino acids: CAISESAGAQET. The entire CDR3 protein is CAISESAGAQETQYF.

Concerning this clone itself: The read comes to an end 3 residues before the CDR3 does, leaving the germline J gene to fill in the end. V is TRBV6-1 and J is TRBJ2-5; TRBD1 aligns across 7 bases. CDR1 is MNHNS, CDR2 SASEGT, per germline. V shed 0 bases, J shed 3 bases, and the junction held 7 bases outside the gene matches. The CDR3 has 16 residues. Here the CDR3 reads CASSEALRGPKETQYF. The CDR3 DNA, read in part, is TGTGCCAGCAGTGAAGCGCTGAGGGGGCCAAAAGAGACC.

With respect to this clone: The read gets to within 3 residues of the CDR3 end, and the germline J gene fills in the rest. J is TRBJ1-4 and V is TRBV7-9; D perhaps matches TRBD1 (6 bases). The CDR3 is made up of 15 amino acids. Trimming cost V 5 bases and J 8 bases, with 18 bases left between them. Germline CDR1 SEHNR, CDR2 FQNEAQ (reference sequence). CDR3 DNA, as far as it was read: TGTGCCAGCAGCGTCCAGTTGGGGGACAACGAAAAA. Its protein product is CASSVQLGDNEK. The complete CDR3 sequence is CASSVQLGDNEKLFF.